The 32 T cell receptor beta chains below were found in one sample sequenced in a study of blood T cells in healthy people across ages (dated by TCRdb to about 2015). The library relied on 5' RACE. TCRdb lists the instrument as Illumina HiSeq 2500. A second PCR of about 7 to 12 cycles was performed with a sample-barcoded 5' primer and a J-beta primer mix. The public reads were reprocessed in TCRdb via fastp at Q25 and MiXCR, keeping in-frame beta chains. Entries are consolidated by CDR3 protein sequence, retaining the most common genes and DNA. The sample table holds hundreds of thousands of distinct CDR3 sequences, of which 40% to 65% were seen once. Approximately 40% of the sample is in the top ten clones. Sequencing was performed on blood. These receptors were collected from an elderly man in good health.

This clonotype has only a few counts. The chain combines TRBV5-1 with TRBJ2-4; possible D gene TRBD2, 5 bases. The germline CDR1 and CDR2 sequences are SGHRS and YFSETQ. The CDR3 runs to 15 residues. Trimming left V 5 bases short and J 2 bases short, with 14 bases between. CDR3 in amino acids: CASRLTRATKNIQYF. The CDR3 DNA sequence: TGCGCCAGCAGGTTGACGAGGGCCACCAAAAACATTCAGTACTTC.

This clonotype was detected only a few times. The V call is TRBV12-3 or TRBV12-4, the J call TRBJ2-5; the match to TRBD2 covers 10 bases. Near its end, the DNA agrees better with TRBJ2-7, so the J call may be wrong. This CDR3 region has 14 residues. The CDR3 sequence: CASSLSSGRDEQYF. The CDR3 region has the DNA TGTGCCAGCAGTTTGTCTAGCGGGAGAGACGAGCAGTACTTC.

This chain connects TRBV24-1 to TRBJ2-2; TRBD1 aligns across 7 bases. V lost 3 bases, J lost 6 bases, and 12 bases stayed unmatched. This CDR3 spans 17 amino acids. Germline CDR1 is KGHDR and CDR2 is SFDVKD. CDR3 in DNA: TGTGCCACCAGTGATGATAGGGGGCGCGGTCTTCCCGGGGAGCTGTTTTTT. Protein sequence: CATSDDRGRGLPGELFF.

The chain links TRBV6-1 to TRBJ2-7; 10 bases are shared with TRBD2. Looked up from germline, CDR1 is MNHNS and CDR2 is SASEGT. V was clipped by 7 bases and J by 3 bases; unmatched bases: 9. This CDR3 has 15 residues. CDR3 sequence: CASKPQAGGGYEQYF. Here the CDR3 DNA reads TGTGCCAGCAAGCCCCAAGCGGGAGGGGGCTACGAGCAGTACTTC.

The chain recombines TRBV4-1 with TRBJ1-2, with D uncertain. This CDR3 has 15 amino acids. The germline gives CDR1 MGHRA, CDR2 YSYEKL. The germline V and J ends were trimmed by 0 bases and 4 bases, with 12 bases remaining between them. The chain's CDR3 is CASSQDPGKSYGYTF. The CDR3 region has the DNA TGCGCCAGCAGCCAAGATCCCGGGAAATCCTATGGCTACACCTTC.

The chain couples TRBV24-1 to TRBJ2-3, with TRBD1 identical over 7 bases. This CDR3 has 15 amino acids. The trim removed 2 bases at V and 2 bases at J, leaving 3 bases unmatched. CDR1 and CDR2 (germline): KGHDR, SFDVKD. The CDR3 nucleotides read TGTGCCACCAGTGATTGGACAGGCACCACAGATACGCAGTATTTT. Translation gives CATSDWTGTTDTQYF.

The chain combines TRBV20-1 with TRBJ2-7; TRBD2 matches 8 bases. CDR1 is DFQATT and CDR2 is SNEGSKA in the germline V gene (reference sequence). There are 15 residues in the CDR3. Losses at the gene ends were 3 bases for V and 2 bases for J; bases not matched to a gene: 9. The CDR3 loop is CSASFLAGGTYEQYF. In DNA, the CDR3 is TGCAGTGCTAGTTTCCTGGCGGGAGGAACCTACGAGCAGTACTTC.

The V gene is TRBV4-2, the J gene TRBJ2-7; 10 bases fit TRBD2. The ends lost 4 bases at V and 5 bases at J; junction bases unmatched: 8. Looked up from germline, CDR1 is LGHNA and CDR2 is YNFKEQ. The CDR3 totals 15 residues. CDR3 residues: CASSPESLAGDEQYF. CDR3 nucleotide sequence: TGTGCCAGCAGCCCCGAAAGCCTAGCGGGAGACGAGCAGTACTTC.

This clonotype turned up a few times. The chain recombines TRBV27 with TRBJ2-3, with unresolved D. In germline, CDR1 is MNHEY, CDR2 SMNVEV (reference sequence). The length of the CDR3 is 15 residues. Trimming took off 5 bases at V and 0 bases at J, with 12 bases between the two ends. The CDR3 nucleotides read TGTGCCAGCAGTCAGGACGGTGCTAGCACAGATACGCAGTATTTT. Its translation: CASSQDGASTDTQYF.

This clonotype was seen at least ten times. The chain carries TRBV6-1 and TRBJ1-1; D not certain. Germline values: CDR1 MNHNS, CDR2 SASEGT. The ends were cut back, 8 bases at V and 8 bases at J, with 12 bases in the middle. This CDR3 spans 11 amino acids. CDR3 protein: CASGREGEAFF. The CDR3 region has the DNA TGTGCCAGCGGGCGCGAGGGAGAAGCTTTCTTT.

This clonotype was seen more than once but under ten times. This chain joins TRBV20-1 and TRBJ2-7; 13 nucleotides align to TRBD2. The CDR3 consists of 16 residues. V dropped 3 bases and J dropped 0; count of bases not matched to a gene: 5. Germline V gives CDR1 DFQATT, CDR2 SNEGSKA (reference sequence). This CDR3 is CSASPLAGGSSYEQYF. In nucleotides, the CDR3 is TGCAGTGCTAGCCCACTAGCGGGAGGGAGCTCCTACGAGCAGTACTTC.

This clonotype was seen a single time. One end of the junction varies from germline; a read error may be responsible. V gene TRBV12-3 or TRBV12-4 combines with J gene TRBJ2-1; 13 bases are shared with TRBD2. The CDR3 length is 14 residues. The chain's CDR3 is CTSSGLAGVNEQFF. Written as DNA, the CDR3 is TGTACCAGCAGCGGACTAGCGGGAGTAAATGAGCAGTTCTTC.

The chain joins TRBV13 to TRBJ2-1; TRBD1 or TRBD2 may be the D gene (6 bases each). V was pared by 4 bases and J by 6 bases, with 16 bases between. Per germline, CDR1 PRHDT and CDR2 FYEKMQ (reference sequence). This CDR3 contains 15 residues. The CDR3 DNA reads as TGTGCCAGCAGCTCGGGGGCGGGGTCGGTCAATGAGCAGTTCTTC. Encoded protein: CASSSGAGSVNEQFF.

The chain links TRBV2 to TRBJ2-7; 10 bases are a match to TRBD1. The closer fit of TRBJ2-5 to the DNA end suggests the J call may be wrong. The CDR3 runs 14 residues. The germline V gene has CDR1 SNHLY and CDR2 FYNNEI. This CDR3 is CASRRDRGRETQYF. The CDR3 region has the DNA TGTGCCAGCCGCCGGGACAGGGGACGGGAGACCCAGTACTTC.

J is TRBJ2-7 and V is TRBV7-2; D is uncertain. The CDR3 spans 13 residues. The ends were cut back, 5 bases at V and 1 base at J, with 9 bases in the middle. Germline loops: CDR1 SGHTA, CDR2 FQGNSA. The CDR3 region has the DNA TGTGCCAGCAGCCCAGTTACTTCCTACGAGCAGTACTTC. Translating it yields CASSPVTSYEQYF.

This chain connects TRBV24-1 to TRBJ2-3; tentative D call: TRBD2 (5 bases). The germline V gene encodes CDR1 KGHDR and CDR2 SFDVKD. The CDR3 length is 16 residues. The germline V and J ends were trimmed by 5 bases and 0 bases, with 14 bases remaining between them. CDR3 sequence: CATSAPGITSTDTQYF. The CDR3 nucleotides are TGTGCCACCAGTGCCCCGGGAATAACTAGCACAGATACGCAGTATTTT.

This sequence joins TRBV5-1 and TRBJ2-4; no firm D call. The J call may be incorrect, as the DNA end agrees better with TRBJ2-7. From germline, CDR1 is SGHRS and CDR2 YFSETQ. This CDR3 comprises 16 residues. The CDR3 DNA reads TGCGCCAGCAGCTTGGTTATCGGCCAAGTGGGCTCCGAGCAGTACTTC. Translated: CASSLVIGQVGSEQYF.

A few counts support this clonotype. The J gene is TRBJ1-5, the V gene TRBV4-2; no clear D gene. The CDR3 runs to 15 residues. Looked up from germline, CDR1 is LGHNA and CDR2 is YNFKEQ. The V gene lost 0 bases and the J gene lost 9 bases, with 15 bases spanning the gap. The DNA for the CDR3 is TGTGCCAGCAGCCAAGATCTCGCGGACGGTTGGCCCCAGCATTTT. Translation gives CASSQDLADGWPQHF.

The chain couples TRBV25-1 to TRBJ1-2; D not resolved. The V and J ends lost 8 bases and 7 bases respectively, with 17 bases between them. Germline-derived CDR1 and CDR2 are MGHDK and SYGVNS. The CDR3 runs 13 residues. Here the CDR3 reads CASLSGRPGGYTF. DNA for the CDR3: TGTGCCAGCCTCTCGGGCCGGCCGGGTGGCTACACCTTC.

This clonotype was picked up one time. V gene TRBV6-1 combines with J gene TRBJ2-5, with 12 bases identical to TRBD2. The DNA matches TRBJ2-7 better at its end, which makes the J call doubtful. The germline CDR1 and CDR2 sequences are MNHNS and SASEGT. This CDR3 has 18 residues. The CDR3 DNA is TGTGCCAGCATAAGCCAATGGACTAGCGGGACCCTCCCGGGCGAGCAGTACTTC. Its protein product is CASISQWTSGTLPGEQYF.

This chain uses TRBV4-1 with TRBJ2-6; a possible D gene is TRBD2 (5 bases). This CDR3 spans 17 amino acids. CDR1 and CDR2 from the germline V gene are MGHRA and YSYEKL. Trimming stripped 0 bases from V and 0 bases from J, with 9 bases between. The CDR3 is CASSQDLRVSGANVLTF. CDR3 bases: TGCGCCAGCAGCCAAGATCTGCGGGTCTCTGGGGCCAACGTCCTGACTTTC.

J is TRBJ2-1 and V is TRBV20-1; D unresolved. Per the germline V gene, CDR1 is DFQATT and CDR2 is SNEGSKA (reference sequence). With 4 bases removed from V and 3 bases from J, the gap between germline ends came to 10 bases. CDR3 length: 13 amino acids. The CDR3 DNA is TGCAGTGCTAAGGCCCCCAACTACAATGAGCAGTTCTTC. The encoded protein is CSAKAPNYNEQFF.

The rearrangement uses TRBV20-1 and TRBJ2-7, with 10 positions matching TRBD1. With 5 bases clipped from V and 4 bases from J, the junction kept 8 bases outside the gene matches. The germline gives CDR1 DFQATT, CDR2 SNEGSKA (reference sequence). CDR3 length: 14 residues. The CDR3 sequence is CSALTGDRGYEQYF. Written as DNA, the CDR3 is TGCAGTGCTTTAACGGGGGACAGGGGATACGAGCAGTACTTC.

The sample holds a few counts of this clonotype. This rearrangement joins TRBV6-1 to TRBJ1-5, with D possibly matching TRBD1 (6 bases). Germline V gives CDR1 MNHNS, CDR2 SASEGT. V lost 4 bases to trimming and J lost 2 bases, with 9 bases between them. CDR3 length: 14 residues. CDR3 in DNA: TGTGCCAGCAGTGTCGCAGGGGGCAATCAGCCCCAGCATTTT. Its protein is CASSVAGGNQPQHF.

The chain carries TRBV7-7 and TRBJ2-5, with 8 bases fitting TRBD2. The CDR3 spans 15 residues. The V and J ends lost 5 bases and 3 bases, in that order; junction bases with no gene match: 8. Germline CDR1 SSHAT, CDR2 FNYEAQ (reference sequence). This chain's CDR3 is CASSEVGSGKETQYF. The CDR3 coding sequence is TGTGCCAGCAGCGAAGTCGGTAGCGGGAAAGAGACCCAGTACTTC. Complete variable domain (other parts from reference TRBV7-7 and TRBJ2-5): GAGVSQSPRYKVTKRGQDVTLRCDPISSHATLYWYQQALGQGPEFLTYFNYEAQPDKSGLPSDRFSAERPEGSISTLTIQRTEQRDSAMYRCASSEVGSGKETQYFGPGTRLLVL.

CDR3 protein: CASTPQGTESYEQYF. The CDR3 DNA reads as TGCGCCAGCACCCCGCAGGGGACAGAGAGCTACGAGCAGTACTTC. The V gene is TRBV5-1, the J gene TRBJ2-7; 7 bases map to TRBD1. This CDR3 is built from 15 residues. Germline trimming cut 6 bases from V and 3 bases from J; bases unmatched to any gene: 12. Germline CDR1 SGHRS, CDR2 YFSETQ.

This chain connects TRBV12-3 or TRBV12-4 to TRBJ1-2; no clear D gene. The CDR3 has 13 residues. The V and J ends lost 5 bases and 4 bases respectively, with 11 bases between them. The CDR3 region is CASSVRVTYGYTF. The DNA of the CDR3 is TGTGCCAGCAGTGTCAGAGTCACCTATGGCTACACCTTC.

V gene TRBV19 combines with J gene TRBJ2-5; 8 nucleotides agree with TRBD2. CDR3 length: 13 residues. V gave up 10 bases and J gave up 3 bases; unmatched junction bases: 7. Germline CDR1 and CDR2: LNHDA and SQIVND (reference sequence). The CDR3 region is CATRGLDKETQYF. CDR3 coding DNA: TGTGCCACTAGGGGACTAGACAAAGAGACCCAGTACTTC.

The rearrangement uses TRBV5-5 and TRBJ2-2; D may be TRBD1 (5 bases). This CDR3 contains 17 residues. Germline V lookup: CDR1 SGHKS, CDR2 YYEKEE (reference sequence). V gave up 2 bases and J gave up 3 bases, with 17 bases separating them. The CDR3 DNA is TGTGCCAGCAGCTTACTCCCAGGGTTACTGGACACCGGGGAGCTGTTTTTT. Its protein product is CASSLLPGLLDTGELFF.

This chain connects TRBV28 to TRBJ1-2; 8 bases line up with TRBD1. The CDR3 is made up of 14 amino acids. The J segment lost 4 bases and the V segment lost 6 bases, leaving 7 bases of the junction unmatched. Per the germline V gene, CDR1 is MDHEN and CDR2 is SYDVKM. For the CDR3, the DNA is TGTGCCAGCAGACAGGGGGGGGAGGCCTATGGCTACACCTTC. Residues: CASRQGGEAYGYTF.

V usage is TRBV12-3 or TRBV12-4 and J usage is TRBJ1-5; possibly TRBD1 for D (5 bases). The CDR3 sequence is 14 residues long. Trimming stripped 6 bases from V and 6 bases from J, with 15 bases between. The DNA for the CDR3 is TGTGCCAGCAGCATTTCAGGGCACGGTCAGCCCCAGCATTTT. Residues: CASSISGHGQPQHF.

This clonotype has a handful of counts. V and J are TRBV3-1 and TRBJ1-2; D is possibly TRBD1 (5 bases). The germline V gene has CDR1 LGHDT and CDR2 YNNKEL (reference sequence). CDR3 size: 14 residues. The V gene lost 3 bases and the J gene lost 4 bases, with 12 bases spanning the gap. This CDR3 is CASSQAGSAYGYTF. The DNA for the CDR3 is TGTGCCAGCAGCCAGGCAGGGAGCGCCTATGGCTACACCTTC.